This T cell receptor beta chain was obtained from a study of beta chain features in type 1 diabetes. Whole-study context: The study examined around 98,000,000 sorted cells across all samples.

Since all of the isolated RNA was reverse transcribed, expressed TCRB transcripts were what got sequenced. Profiling relied on immunoSEQ multiplex PCR, and the TCRdb table lists in-frame clones only, not all of them. The sample lists 150,000 to 200,000 clones, roughly 60% occurring once. Findings of the study overall: The analysis here could not establish whether HLA type shapes TCRB rearrangement. For Type 1 diabetes patients, all four CD4+ subsets carried TCRB CDR3s that were moderately but significantly shorter.

This clone was recorded a few times. Its antigen is as yet unknown. Sorting based on CD45RO/CCR7/CD25/CD127/CD95/CD27 separated CD4+ naive, central memory, regulatory and stem cell-like memory cells. This CDR3 contains 16 residues. V was trimmed by 5 bases and J by 2 bases, leaving 19 bases between them. The germline CDR1 and CDR2 sequences are MGHDK and SYGVNS. This clonotype was sampled from a man aged 25-45 years with type 1 diabetes. The sequenced sample consisted of naive CD4+ T cells from blood. This chain connects TRBV25-1 to TRBJ2-7, with a possible D match to TRBD2 (5 bases). The CDR3 loop is CASSQILAGRPYEQYF. CDR3 DNA: TGTGCCAGCAGTCAAATACTCGCGGGCCGGCCCTACGAGCAGTACTTC.